This TCR beta chain was sequenced during a study of blood T cells in healthy people across ages. General study points: Correlation between TCR beta diversity and naive T cell percentage was strong.

Comments on this clonotype: No antigen is known for it.

The germline V and J ends were trimmed by 0 bases and 5 bases, with 11 bases remaining between them. The CDR3 runs to 14 residues. Germline CDR1 is SGHDT and CDR2 is YYEEEE. Together with a sample-barcoded 5' primer, a J-beta primer mix was included in a second PCR lasting about 7 to 11 cycles. MiXCR, run by TCRdb on the 5' RACE reads, gives a single entry per CDR3 protein. The table has 650,000 to 800,000 distinct CDR3 sequences, under 55% seen once. The chain joins TRBV5-6 to TRBJ1-1; D is ambiguous. The receptor was isolated from a man aged 55 to 70 in good health. The sequenced material came from blood. DNA for the CDR3: TGTGCCAGCAGCTTGGCCCGGAGAGCGACTGAAGCTTTCTTT. This translates into CASSLARRATEAFF.